This T cell receptor (beta chain) was identified in a study of post-analysis software for immune sequencing data. Study-wide results and caveats: A few TRBV segments (TRBV5-6, TRBV5-1 and TRBV20-1 among them) occurred more frequently in patients than in controls.

Researchers reported that TCR beta cDNA libraries carried unique molecular identifiers. One entry per CDR3 protein results from TCRdb running MiXCR on the PCR reads. The data show around 200,000 distinct CDR3 sequences, approximately 28% seen once. Germline V gene sequence: CDR1 MNHEY, CDR2 SMNVEV (reference sequence). The ends were cut back, 3 bases at V and 8 bases at J, with 14 bases in the middle. The CDR3 has 14 amino acids. Points on this clonotype: Its specificity is not known.

The V gene is TRBV27, the J gene TRBJ1-5; TRBD1 might be the D (5 bases). The origin of this receptor is a girl under 18 with multiple sclerosis. The specimen was blood. CDR3 region: CASSLNRGSKPQHF. CDR3 DNA: TGTGCCAGCAGTTTGAACCGGGGGAGCAAGCCCCAGCATTTT.